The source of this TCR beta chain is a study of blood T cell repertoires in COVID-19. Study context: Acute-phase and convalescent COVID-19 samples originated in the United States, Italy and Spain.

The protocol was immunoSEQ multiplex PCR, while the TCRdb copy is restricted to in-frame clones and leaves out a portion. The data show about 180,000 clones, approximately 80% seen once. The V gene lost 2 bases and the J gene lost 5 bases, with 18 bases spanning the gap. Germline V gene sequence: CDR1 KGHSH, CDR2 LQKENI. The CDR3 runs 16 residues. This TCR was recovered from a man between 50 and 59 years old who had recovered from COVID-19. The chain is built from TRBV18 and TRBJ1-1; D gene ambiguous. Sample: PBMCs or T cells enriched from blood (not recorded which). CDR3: CASSPGVATLRTEAFF. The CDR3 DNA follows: TGTGCCAGCTCACCAGGAGTGGCGACGTTGAGAACTGAAGCTTTCTTT. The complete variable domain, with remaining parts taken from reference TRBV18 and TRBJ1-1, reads NAGVMQNPRHLVRRRGQEARLRCSPMKGHSHVYWYRQLPEEGLKFMVYLQKENIIDESGMPKERFSAEFPKEGPSILRIQQVVRGDSAAYFCASSPGVATLRTEAFFGQGTRLTVV.